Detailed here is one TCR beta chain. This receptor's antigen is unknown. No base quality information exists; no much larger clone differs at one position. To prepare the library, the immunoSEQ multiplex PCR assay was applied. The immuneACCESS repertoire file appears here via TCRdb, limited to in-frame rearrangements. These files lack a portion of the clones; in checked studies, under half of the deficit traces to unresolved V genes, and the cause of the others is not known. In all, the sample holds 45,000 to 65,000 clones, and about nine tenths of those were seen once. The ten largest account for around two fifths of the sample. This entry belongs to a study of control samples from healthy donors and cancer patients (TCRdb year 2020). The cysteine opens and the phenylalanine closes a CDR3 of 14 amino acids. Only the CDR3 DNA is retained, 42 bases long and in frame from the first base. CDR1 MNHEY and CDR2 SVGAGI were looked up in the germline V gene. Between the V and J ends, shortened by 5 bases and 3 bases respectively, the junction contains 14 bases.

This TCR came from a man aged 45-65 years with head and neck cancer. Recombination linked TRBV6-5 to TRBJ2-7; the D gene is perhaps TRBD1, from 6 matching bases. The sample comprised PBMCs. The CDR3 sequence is CASSPQGPDYEQYF. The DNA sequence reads TGTGCCAGCAGTCCGCAGGGGCCTGACTACGAGCAGTACTTC.